This is a list of T cell receptor beta chains from one sample in a study of T cells in Graves' hyperthyroidism and ophthalmopathy. TCRdb ran MiXCR on the multiplex PCR reads and lists one entry per CDR3 protein. The sample lists a few hundred thousand distinct CDR3 sequences; roughly 15% were seen once. Sequenced: blood. Every receptor here comes from a woman aged 30 to 39 with Graves' ophthalmopathy. Each CDR3 is given with its conserved first and last residue. A D gene is named only where the DNA matches it firmly. The size field is filled for only some rows; it gives once, few, many or a size class.

clone_size	v_call	j_call	d_call	cdr3_nt	cdr3_aa
many	TRBV12-3/TRBV12-4	TRBJ2-7	TRBD2	TGTGCCAGCAGTTTGTCGGGACTAGCGGGGGTCCCCTACGAGCAGTACTTC	CASSLSGLAGVPYEQYF
few	TRBV7-2	TRBJ1-1	-	TGTGCCAGCAGCCAACGACAGATGCTGGGCACTGAAGCTTTCTTT	CASSQRQMLGTEAFF
few	TRBV6-5	TRBJ2-4	TRBD2	TGTGCCAGCAGTTACTCCCAGGGCCCTGCGGGGGGAAAAAACATTCAGTACTTC	CASSYSQGPAGGKNIQYF
-	TRBV20-1	TRBJ2-5	-	TGCAGTGCTAGAGCTACACCCCAAGAGACCCAGTACTTC	CSARATPQETQYF
-	TRBV6-5	TRBJ1-3	TRBD1	TGTGCCAGCAGTCACGACAGGGGCTCTGGAAACACCATATATTTT	CASSHDRGSGNTIYF
many	TRBV5-1	TRBJ2-7	-	TGCGCCAGCAGCTCCGGGACCGTCACCTACGAGCAGTACTTC	CASSSGTVTYEQYF
few	TRBV15	TRBJ1-4	TRBD1	TGTGCCACCAGCAGAGGAGTCCCCGGACAGGCTCCAGGGAGTGAAAAACTGTTTTTT	CATSRGVPGQAPGSEKLFF
many	TRBV28	TRBJ1-6	-	TGTGCCAGCAGTTCCCATACGACCCTCCACTTT	CASSSHTTLHF
many	TRBV11-2	TRBJ2-1	TRBD2	TGTGCCAGCAGCCTTTCCTTGGGACTAGCGGGGGACAATGAGCAGTTCTTC	CASSLSLGLAGDNEQFF
few	TRBV29-1	TRBJ2-3	-	TGCAGCGCACAGGGTAGCACAGATACGCAGTATTTT	CSAQGSTDTQYF
-	TRBV2	TRBJ2-5	TRBD2	TGTGCCAGCAGAGAGGGACTAGCGGATCAAGAGACCCAGTACTTC	CASREGLADQETQYF
-	TRBV24-1	TRBJ1-2	-	TGTGCCACCAGTGACAAAAGCTCGCGACAGATCTATGGCTACACCTTC	CATSDKSSRQIYGYTF
few	TRBV25-1	TRBJ2-7	-	TGTGCCAGCACCCAGGGACCGGCGGAGAGCGAGCAGTACTTC	CASTQGPAESEQYF
many	TRBV6-1	TRBJ2-2	TRBD2	TGTGCCAGCAGTAACCTAGCGGGGGGCCGCCACGGGGAGCTGTTTTTT	CASSNLAGGRHGELFF
many	TRBV2	TRBJ2-4	-	TGTGCCAGCAGCGCAACCGGGACATCGAAAAACATTCAGTACTTC	CASSATGTSKNIQYF
many	TRBV7-9	TRBJ2-4	TRBD1	TGTGCCAGCAGCTCCGTGACAGGGGGCGGAAACATTCAGTACTTC	CASSSVTGGGNIQYF
many	TRBV12-3/TRBV12-4	TRBJ2-3	-	TGTGCCAGCAGTTTGGACAGCACAGATACGCAGTATTTT	CASSLDSTDTQYF
-	TRBV9	TRBJ2-5	-	TGTGCCAGCAGCGAGGACGGACCGGCAGAGACCCAGTACTTC	CASSEDGPAETQYF
many	TRBV7-9	TRBJ2-1	TRBD2	TGTGCCAGCAGCTTATGGGGGAGGGCCTACAATGAGCAGTTCTTC	CASSLWGRAYNEQFF
-	TRBV15	TRBJ2-5	TRBD2	TGTGCCACCAGCAGAGATACCGGACTAGCGGGGGAGACCCAGTACTTC	CATSRDTGLAGETQYF
many	TRBV27	TRBJ2-1	-	TGTGCCAGCAGCCGGGTGGCACCCTCCAATGAGCAGTTCTTC	CASSRVAPSNEQFF
once	TRBV19	TRBJ1-5	-	TGTGCCAGTAGTAATAGCTGGGGTCAGCCCCAGCATTTT	CASSNSWGQPQHF
many	TRBV27	TRBJ2-1	-	TGTGCCAGCAGAACCCTCGAGGGGGCGGGGTACAATGAGCAGTTCTTC	CASRTLEGAGYNEQFF
many	TRBV3-1	TRBJ1-2	-	TGTGCCAGCAGCCAAGAAATGTACGATGGCTACACCTTC	CASSQEMYDGYTF
few	TRBV19	TRBJ2-5	-	TGTGCCAGTAGTACCCAGACCAAAGAGACCCAGTACTTC	CASSTQTKETQYF
many	TRBV7-9	TRBJ1-2	TRBD1	TGTGCCAGCAGCCTAACCGGGACAGGGGGCAACTATGGCTACACCTTC	CASSLTGTGGNYGYTF
-	TRBV6-1	TRBJ1-5	-	TGTGCCAGCACCGACCGGGACGCAAGAAATCAGCCCCAGCATTTT	CASTDRDARNQPQHF
-	TRBV19	TRBJ2-3	-	TGTGCCAGTATGGCAGGCCGCACAGATACGCAGTATTTT	CASMAGRTDTQYF
few	TRBV11-1	TRBJ1-1	-	TGTGCCAGCAGCTTGTTCGGCGGGGCATCTTTCTTT	CASSLFGGASFF
many	TRBV2	TRBJ2-5	TRBD1	TGTGCCAGCAGCACGGGAACAGGGGCCAGTCAAGAGACCCAGTACTTC	CASSTGTGASQETQYF
many	TRBV28	TRBJ1-5	-	TGTGCCAGCAGTTTGTTGGTCAATCAGCCCCAGCATTTT	CASSLLVNQPQHF
few	TRBV11-2	TRBJ2-1	-	TGTGCCAGCAGCTTAGAGACAGCTTACAATGAGCAGTTCTTC	CASSLETAYNEQFF
many	TRBV24-1	TRBJ2-6	-	TGTGCCACCAGTGACCCGGGACCTGTCTCTGGGGCCAACGTCCTGACTTTC	CATSDPGPVSGANVLTF
few	TRBV3-1	TRBJ2-5	TRBD2	TGTGCCAGCAGCCAGGCACTAGCGGGGGCTCAAGAGACCCAGTACTTC	CASSQALAGAQETQYF
many	TRBV20-1	TRBJ1-1	-	TGCAGTGCTAGTTTAGGGAACACTGAAGCTTTCTTT	CSASLGNTEAFF